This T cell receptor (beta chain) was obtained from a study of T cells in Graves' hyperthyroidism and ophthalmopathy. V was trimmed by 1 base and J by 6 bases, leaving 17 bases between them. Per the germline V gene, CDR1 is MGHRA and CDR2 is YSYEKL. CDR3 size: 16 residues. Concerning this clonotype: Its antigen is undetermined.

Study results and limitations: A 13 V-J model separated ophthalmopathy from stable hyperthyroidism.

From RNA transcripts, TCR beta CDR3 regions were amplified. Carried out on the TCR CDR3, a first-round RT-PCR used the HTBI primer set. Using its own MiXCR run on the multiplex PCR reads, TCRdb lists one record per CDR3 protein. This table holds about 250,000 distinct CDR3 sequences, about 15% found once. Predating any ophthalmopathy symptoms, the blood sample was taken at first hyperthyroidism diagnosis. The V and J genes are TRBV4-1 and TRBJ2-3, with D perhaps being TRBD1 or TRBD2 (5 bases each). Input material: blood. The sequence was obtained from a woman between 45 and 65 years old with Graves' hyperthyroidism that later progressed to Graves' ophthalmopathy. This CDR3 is CASSQVTGTLGDTQYF. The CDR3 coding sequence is TGCGCCAGCAGCCAAGTTACCGGGACCCTGGGGGATACGCAGTATTTT.